A selection of T cell receptor beta chains follows, all from one sample in a study of T cell repertoires and Cas9 in healthy adults. The assay was immunoSEQ multiplex PCR, and TCRdb's table has in-frame clones only and misses some. The sample has fewer than 15,000 clones, around 90% seen once. Sequenced sample: Tregs (CD4+, CD25+, CD127-, CD137-, CD154-) from PBMCs; culture status not recorded. These receptor sequences come from a human donor in good health. The CDR3 runs from the conserved cysteine through the conserved F or W. D genes are given only for firm matches. Size is omitted from some rows. Given values are once, few, many or a class for expanded clones.

j_call clone_size d_call v_call cdr3_nt cdr3_aa
TRBJ1-5 NA NA TRBV6-6 TGTGCCAGCAGTGGACACGGGGATCAGCCCCAGCATTTT CASSGHGDQPQHF
TRBJ1-1 NA NA TRBV20-1 TGCAGTGCTAGGGGTGAGGGAAGGTCTTTCTTT CSARGEGRSFF
TRBJ1-1 NA NA TRBV6-5 TGTGCCAGCAGTTACTGGGGCCTGAACACTGAAGCTTTCTTT CASSYWGLNTEAFF
TRBJ2-2 NA NA TRBV4-1 TGCGCCCGCAGCCGACTGCCGAGAGGGTATACCGGGGAGCTGTTTTTT CARSRLPRGYTGELFF
TRBJ1-4 NA NA TRBV4-1 TGCGCCAGCAGCCCCACAGATGAAAAACTGTTTTTT CASSPTDEKLFF
TRBJ1-4 NA NA TRBV7-8 TGTGCCAGCAGCTTATTCTTCGGGTTAAGGGCTAATGAAAAACTGTTTTTT CASSLFFGLRANEKLFF
TRBJ1-1 NA TRBD1 TRBV14 TGTGCCAGCAGCCATGGCAGGGGGCGGCACACTGAAGCTTTCTTT CASSHGRGRHTEAFF
TRBJ1-2 NA NA TRBV5-1 TGCGCCAGCAGCTTGCCAGGCCCTCACTATGGCTACACCTTC CASSLPGPHYGYTF
TRBJ2-5 once TRBD1 TRBV7-9 TGTGCCAGCAGCCTGGGACAGGGGTGGAAGACCCAGTACTTC CASSLGQGWKTQYF
TRBJ2-2 NA TRBD2 TRBV10-2 TGCGCCAGCACCGTTCTAGCGGGGGGGCAGTACACCGGGGAGCTGTTTTTT CASTVLAGGQYTGELFF
TRBJ1-4 NA NA TRBV7-3 TGTGCCAGCAGCAACCCATATGATATAAAAAAACTGTTTTTT CASSNPYDIKKLFF
TRBJ1-1 NA TRBD1 TRBV30 TGTGCCTGGAGATACCGGGACAGGGGGCCTGAAGCTTTCTTT CAWRYRDRGPEAFF
TRBJ1-1 NA NA TRBV7-2 TGTGCCAGCAGCTTTCAATCTGGGGGAGGGACTGAAGCTTTCTTT CASSFQSGGGTEAFF
TRBJ1-5 NA NA TRBV28 TGTGCCAGCAGTTTCAAAGGGGGTCAGCCCCAGCATTTT CASSFKGGQPQHF
TRBJ2-7 NA NA TRBV11-3 TGTGCCAGCAGCTCCACTCCTCAGTCCGCATACTACGAGCAGTACTTC CASSSTPQSAYYEQYF
TRBJ1-1 NA NA TRBV5-1 TGCGCCAGCAGGGTCGTAGCTATGAACACTGAAGCTTTCTTT CASRVVAMNTEAFF
TRBJ2-7 NA NA TRBV5-1 TGCGCCAGCAGCTTAGACAACTACGAGCAGTACTTC CASSLDNYEQYF
TRBJ1-1 few TRBD1 TRBV6-1 TGTGCCAGCAGGGACAGGGGCGAGGGGCCTGAAGCTTTCTTT CASRDRGEGPEAFF
TRBJ2-7 NA NA TRBV11-2 TGTGCCAGCAGCTTAGGAAGGCGGCATTACGAGCAGTACTTC CASSLGRRHYEQYF
TRBJ1-6 NA NA TRBV5-6 TGTGCCAGCAGCTTGTTTCCGCGAGCCAGTAATTCACCCCTCCACTTT CASSLFPRASNSPLHF
TRBJ1-1 few NA TRBV18 TGTGCCAGCTCACCAGGTACAGTGAACACTGAAGCTTTCTTT CASSPGTVNTEAFF
TRBJ2-3 NA NA TRBV7-9 TGTGCCAGCAGCCTTAAAGATACGCAGTATTTT CASSLKDTQYF
TRBJ2-3 NA NA TRBV5-1 TGCGCCAGCAGCTGGAGCACAGATACGCAGTATTTT CASSWSTDTQYF
TRBJ1-5 NA NA TRBV6-5 TGTGCCAGCAGTCAGGGTGGAAATCAGCCCCAGCATTTT CASSQGGNQPQHF
TRBJ2-2 NA TRBD1 TRBV7-2 TGTGCCAGCAGCAGGGACAGGGGGCTTTCCGGGGAGCTGTTTTTT CASSRDRGLSGELFF
TRBJ1-2 NA NA TRBV6-1 TGTGCCAGCAGTGAAATCCTCATGGGGAACTATGGCTACACCTTC CASSEILMGNYGYTF
TRBJ2-1 NA TRBD2 TRBV10-3 TGTGCCACCGCAGGCGGGGGGTACAATGAGCAGTTCTTC CATAGGGYNEQFF
TRBJ1-1 NA TRBD1 TRBV5-8 TGTGCCAGCAGCAAAGACAGGGAATACTCGGGGAACACTGAAGCTTTCTTT CASSKDREYSGNTEAFF
TRBJ2-3 NA NA TRBV11-2 TGTGCCAGCAGCCCCGGACAGAGCACAGATACGCAGTATTTT CASSPGQSTDTQYF
TRBJ1-1 NA NA TRBV7-3 TGTGCCAGCAGCTTAATGGGGACAACTGAAGCTTTCTTT CASSLMGTTEAFF
TRBJ2-5 NA TRBD2 TRBV4-1 TGCGCCAGCAGCATGGGGAGGCTAGCGGGGAAAGAGACCCAGTACTTC CASSMGRLAGKETQYF
TRBJ1-4 NA NA TRBV7-2 TGTGCCAGCAGCTTAGGGGGGGCTCGTGGTGAAAAACTGTTTTTT CASSLGGARGEKLFF
TRBJ1-2 NA TRBD1 TRBV7-9 TGTGCCAGCAGCTTGGGACAGGGAGGCTACACCTTC CASSLGQGGYTF
TRBJ1-5 NA NA TRBV5-6 TGTGCCAGCAGCCCTTGGGGGAGGGTTAATCAGCCCCAGCATTTT CASSPWGRVNQPQHF
TRBJ1-5 NA NA TRBV7-9 TGTGCCAGCAGCTCCCAAGGGGGAAATCAGCCCCAGCATTTT CASSSQGGNQPQHF
TRBJ1-5 once NA TRBV6-6 TGTGCCAGCAGTTACAGGACGGGGGTTACCAATCAGCCCCAGCATTTT CASSYRTGVTNQPQHF
TRBJ1-1 NA NA TRBV2 TGTGCCAGCAGTGCCATAATTAACACTGAAGCTTTCTTT CASSAIINTEAFF
TRBJ1-5 NA NA TRBV6-5 TGTGCCAGCAGTTACTCGAATCCCGGCAATCAGCCCCAGCATTTT CASSYSNPGNQPQHF
TRBJ1-6 NA TRBD1 TRBV5-1 TGCGCCAGCAGCCTGGGACAGGGGTTTTCACCCCTCCACTTT CASSLGQGFSPLHF
TRBJ2-7 once NA TRBV29-1 TGCAGCGTTGAAGTACGCCGCTACGAGCAGTACTTC CSVEVRRYEQYF
TRBJ1-1 few NA TRBV5-8 TGTGCCAGCAGCCTAAACAAGAACACTGAAGCTTTCTTT CASSLNKNTEAFF
TRBJ1-1 NA NA TRBV11-2 TGTGCCAGCAGCTTAGACGGACGGACTGAAGCTTTCTTT CASSLDGRTEAFF
TRBJ2-2 NA NA TRBV5-1 TGCGCCAGCAGCCCTGGACCGTCTAGCCTTTTATCTACCGGGGAGCTGTTTTTT CASSPGPSSLLSTGELFF
TRBJ2-7 NA NA TRBV7-9 TGTGCCAGCAGCTTCCAGGGTTACGAGCAGTACTTC CASSFQGYEQYF
TRBJ1-2 NA NA TRBV28 TGTGCCACGGCACGGGACGGCTACACCTTC CATARDGYTF